A selection of T cell receptor beta chains follows, all from one sample in a study of blood T cell repertoires in COVID-19. Produced via immunoSEQ multiplex PCR; TCRdb's table is partial and in-frame only. The repertoire holds approximately 200,000 clones, with roughly four fifths as singletons. The sequencing input was peripheral blood. Source of these receptors: a woman in her thirties with acute or convalescent COVID-19. Each CDR3 is given with its conserved first and last residue. The D gene is left open where the match is weak. Clone sizes are given selectively: once, few, many, or a class where the clone is expanded.

j_gene | abundance | v_gene | d_gene | CDR3nt | CDR3aa
TRBJ1-1 | - | TRBV6-2/TRBV6-3 | TRBD1 | TGTGCCAGCAGCGGACAGGGTGATTTGACTGAAGCTTTCTTT | CASSGQGDLTEAFF
TRBJ1-2 | once | TRBV5-1 | TRBD1 | TGCGCCAGCAGCGTTACAGGGGGTAAAAACGGCTACACCTTC | CASSVTGGKNGYTF
TRBJ2-7 | - | TRBV7-9 | - | TGTGCCAGCAGCGAGGCGGACATTCTAATCTCCTACGAGCAGTACTTC | CASSEADILISYEQYF
TRBJ1-1 | - | TRBV30 | - | TGTGCCTGGAGTGTAAAAGGAACAGGACGTGAAGCTTTCTTT | CAWSVKGTGREAFF
TRBJ1-6 | - | TRBV2 | - | TGTGCCAGCAGTCCTGATTGGAGTTCACCCCTCCACTTT | CASSPDWSSPLHF
TRBJ1-2 | - | TRBV18 | - | TGTGCCAGCTCACCATTCGAGGGAGAAGGCTACACCTTC | CASSPFEGEGYTF
TRBJ2-1 | - | TRBV15 | TRBD2 | TGTGCCACCAGCATTCTGGGAGCGGGAGTGAATTCCTACAATGAGCAGTTCTTC | CATSILGAGVNSYNEQFF
TRBJ1-2 | once | TRBV2 | - | TGTGCCAGCAGTGAATATGACAGTCTATATGGCTACACCTTC | CASSEYDSLYGYTF
TRBJ2-2 | - | TRBV28 | TRBD1 | TGTGCCAGCAGTTTACTCTTAGGACAGGGTGAGAACACCGGGGAGCTGTTTTTT | CASSLLLGQGENTGELFF
TRBJ1-4 | - | TRBV5-1 | - | TGCGCCAGCAGCTTGGCCGGCAGGAACCATGAAAAACTGTTTTTT | CASSLAGRNHEKLFF
TRBJ2-1 | once | TRBV5-4 | - | TGTGCCAGCAGCTTGGTTCAGGGCAATGAGCAGTTCTTC | CASSLVQGNEQFF
TRBJ1-5 | once | TRBV28 | TRBD1 | TGTGCCAGCAGTTTGAGACAGGGGTATCAGCCCCAGCATTTT | CASSLRQGYQPQHF
TRBJ2-1 | - | TRBV6-2/TRBV6-3 | TRBD2 | TGTGCCAGCAGTGGAGGGACTAGCGGGAGGGCCGGTTACAATGAGCAGTTCTTC | CASSGGTSGRAGYNEQFF
TRBJ1-6 | - | TRBV11-2 | TRBD1 | TGTGCCAGCAGCACTCACCAAGCCGGGACAGTGGGTTCACCCCTCCACTTT | CASSTHQAGTVGSPLHF
TRBJ1-3 | - | TRBV6-1 | TRBD1 | TGTGCCAGCAGTGCCCCCCACCGGACAGGGAGAAACACCATATATTTT | CASSAPHRTGRNTIYF
TRBJ2-5 | - | TRBV5-8 | - | TGTGCCAGCACCTTGGGATTCGCGAAAGAGACCCAGTACTTC | CASTLGFAKETQYF
TRBJ1-5 | - | TRBV9 | TRBD1 | TGTGCCAGCAGCGCGACCCAGGGGGCTTTTCAGCCCCAGCATTTT | CASSATQGAFQPQHF
TRBJ1-3 | - | TRBV2 | TRBD1 | TGTGCCAGCAGAAACAGGGGCTCTGGAAACACCATATATTTT | CASRNRGSGNTIYF
TRBJ2-1 | - | TRBV7-2 | - | TGTGCCAGCAGCAAGGAGACGGGGAATGAGCAGTTCTTC | CASSKETGNEQFF
TRBJ2-7 | - | TRBV11-2 | - | TGTGCCAGCAGCTTAGAAACCCAGTCCTACGAGCAGTACTTC | CASSLETQSYEQYF
TRBJ2-3 | - | TRBV19 | TRBD2 | TGTGCCAGTAGTATGGGTAGCGGGAACACAGATACGCAGTATTTT | CASSMGSGNTDTQYF
TRBJ1-4 | few | TRBV7-9 | - | TGTGCCAGCTCCCCCGGGGCAACTAATGAAAAACTGTTTTTT | CASSPGATNEKLFF
TRBJ2-1 | - | TRBV13 | - | TGTGCCAGCAGCTTCTTTCGGCCCGGGACTCACTCCTACAATGAGCAGTTCTTC | CASSFFRPGTHSYNEQFF
TRBJ2-5 | - | TRBV5-8 | TRBD1 | TGTGCCAGCAGCTTAACAGGGGCAGAGACCCAGTACTTC | CASSLTGAETQYF
TRBJ1-1 | - | TRBV13 | - | TGTGCCAGCAGCTTAGCAGTGAACACTGAAGCTTTCTTT | CASSLAVNTEAFF
TRBJ2-7 | - | TRBV7-8 | TRBD2 | TGTGCCAGCAGCTTGGATAAGCGGGAGGGCTCCTACGAGCAGTACTTC | CASSLDKREGSYEQYF
TRBJ2-3 | - | TRBV15 | TRBD2 | TGTGCCACCCGCGGGAGGGCCGCAGATACGCAGTATTTT | CATRGRAADTQYF
TRBJ1-2 | - | TRBV11-2 | - | TGTGCCAGCAGCCATGGCCCCACAGGGTATTTAGAATCCTATGGCTACACCTTC | CASSHGPTGYLESYGYTF
TRBJ2-4 | once | TRBV5-6 | - | TGTGCCAGCAGCAGAGCGGACGTACGATTAGCCAAAAACATTCAGTACTTC | CASSRADVRLAKNIQYF
TRBJ1-1 | - | TRBV12-3/TRBV12-4 | TRBD1 | TGTGCCAGCAGGGAGACAGGGGGCGAGGCGGCTTTCTTT | CASRETGGEAAFF
TRBJ1-1 | once | TRBV27 | TRBD1 | TGTGCCAGCAGTTTATGGGGACAGGGGGCCGTTAACACTGAAGCTTTCTTT | CASSLWGQGAVNTEAFF
TRBJ1-1 | - | TRBV5-4 | - | TGTGCCAGCAGTCTAGCCGGGGAATCACCTGAAGCTTTCTTT | CASSLAGESPEAFF
TRBJ1-5 | - | TRBV5-6 | - | TGTGCCAGCAGCTTAGTCAACAGTGATCAGCCCCAGCATTTT | CASSLVNSDQPQHF
TRBJ2-7 | - | TRBV6-6 | - | TGTGCCTCAGGGTCCTTCTTAACTTTC | CASGSFLTF
TRBJ2-5 | - | TRBV7-2 | TRBD2 | TGTGCCAGCAGCTCCTATGCGGGACTAGTAGTGACCCAGTACTTC | CASSSYAGLVVTQYF
TRBJ1-1 | - | TRBV5-4 | TRBD1 | TGTGCCAGCAGGGCCGGGACAGGGAAAGTGCCGGGCACTGAAGCTTTCTTT | CASRAGTGKVPGTEAFF
TRBJ2-5 | - | TRBV2 | TRBD2 | TGTGCCAGCAAAGGTGCGGCGGGAGGACGGCGAGAGACCCAGTACTTC | CASKGAAGGRRETQYF
TRBJ2-2 | - | TRBV29-1 | - | TGCAGCGTTGGAGATTCTCGGGAGCTGTTTTTT | CSVGDSRELFF
TRBJ1-4 | - | TRBV11-2 | TRBD1 | TGTGCCAGCAGCCCACAAGGGGGCCATGAAAAACTGTTTTTT | CASSPQGGHEKLFF
TRBJ1-1 | once | TRBV27 | - | TGTGCCAGCAGGGACCAGGGTACATTAGGGGACACTGAAGCTTTCTTT | CASRDQGTLGDTEAFF
TRBJ1-3 | - | TRBV3-1/TRBV3-2 | - | TGTGCCAGCAGCCAAGTAGCTGGAAACACCATATATTTT | CASSQVAGNTIYF
TRBJ1-6 | - | TRBV14 | TRBD1 | TGTGCCACTCCGGACAGGGGGATGTCACCCCTCCACTTT | CATPDRGMSPLHF
TRBJ2-3 | - | TRBV4-1 | TRBD1 | TGCGCCAGCAGCCGGGACAGGGGTTCCACAGATACGCAGTATTTT | CASSRDRGSTDTQYF
TRBJ1-2 | many | TRBV19 | - | TGTGCCAGTAGTATATCAGGGCTGAATAGCTACACCTTC | CASSISGLNSYTF
TRBJ1-1 | - | TRBV7-9 | - | TGTGCCAGCAGCTTAATGTGGCAGAAACAGGTCTTGAACACTGAAGCTTTCTTT | CASSLMWQKQVLNTEAFF
TRBJ1-2 | - | TRBV15 | - | TGTGCCACCAGCAGACTCCGGGACAAGAATGGCTACACCTTC | CATSRLRDKNGYTF
TRBJ2-1 | - | TRBV12-5 | - | TGTGCTAGTGGTTTGGGGGGCGATGAGCAGTTCTTC | CASGLGGDEQFF
TRBJ2-1 | - | TRBV3-1/TRBV3-2 | - | TGTGCCAGCAGCCCCTACAGGGCGACTGAGCAGTTCTTC | CASSPYRATEQFF
TRBJ1-2 | - | TRBV27 | - | TGTGCCAGCAGAGATACCGGGTCCCTGTATGGCTACACCTTC | CASRDTGSLYGYTF
TRBJ1-2 | - | TRBV6-5 | TRBD1 | TGTGCCAGCAGTTCCATTGACAGGGTAGACGCCCATGGCTACACCTTC | CASSSIDRVDAHGYTF
TRBJ2-1 | - | TRBV15 | - | TGTGCCACCAGCAGAGACGAGGGTTCGGAGCAGTTCTTC | CATSRDEGSEQFF
TRBJ1-2 | few | TRBV5-1 | - | TGCGCCAGCAGCTTAGAACCGGGACCTGGGGAGGACTATGGCTACACCTTC | CASSLEPGPGEDYGYTF